This TCR beta chain was captured by sequencing in a study of blood T cell repertoires in COVID-19. On the study more broadly: COVID-19 samples, acute and convalescent, were from the United States, Italy and Spain. Nucleic acid was either cDNA or gDNA, and it came from T cells, B-cell-depleted T cells, or PBMCs.

The V gene's germline CDR1 is SGDLS and CDR2 YYNGEE. Trimming removed 4 bases from V and 3 bases from J; junction bases left unmatched: 7. There are 14 residues in the CDR3. Original data processing: For nucleated cells, counts were estimated from reference gene primer amplification. The repertoire was sequenced with immunoSEQ multiplex PCR; TCRdb's copy has only in-frame clones and lacks some. V and J calls and clone size are those listed in that table; D and trimming were worked out from the DNA. The table records some 240,000 clones, around 90% of them present only once. The TCR sequence derives from a man in his sixties who had recovered from COVID-19. The chain employs TRBV9 and TRBJ2-7; 7 positions agree with TRBD1. Sequencing was carried out using peripheral blood. CDR3 residues: CASSPEGGLYEQYF. CDR3 nucleotide sequence: TGTGCCAGCAGCCCCGAAGGGGGCCTCTACGAGCAGTACTTC.